This T cell receptor (beta chain) appears in the sequencing data of a study listed by TCRdb under 2016. CDR1 and CDR2, looked up from the germline V gene, are SGHTA and FQGNSA. Compared with germline, V lacks 4 bases and J lacks 13 bases; bases without a gene match: 5. The CDR3 covers 12 residues, taking in both the cysteine and the phenylalanine. The CDR3 DNA has 36 bases and is translated from base 1. This clonotype showed up just once. What this receptor recognizes is not known. A much larger clone sits a single nucleotide away, making a read error possible. The library was built by means of RT-PCR. These reads were obtained on an Illumina MiSeq. TCRdb took the public reads, trimmed them with fastp at Q25, ran MiXCR for clone calling and kept in-frame beta chains. Identical CDR3 proteins give one entry, which carries the most common genes and DNA. For this sample the table gives almost 700,000 distinct CDR3 sequences, of which more than 13% were detected only once. In total, the top ten clones hold 3.6% of the sample.

The sequencing sample was made of memory CD4+ T cells from blood. Recombination joined TRBV7-2 with TRBJ2-2, with 8 central nucleotides matching TRBD2. The receptor comes from a female donor in good health, serving as a healthy control. The sequenced DNA is TGTGCCAGCAGCTCCACAGCGGGAGTGCTGTTTTTT. This gives the protein CASSSTAGVLFF.